This T cell receptor beta chain was obtained from a study of blood T cell repertoires in COVID-19. Germline CDR1 and CDR2: MDHEN and SYDVKM. The CDR3 is 14 residues long. V was cut by 5 bases and J by 5 bases, with 13 bases left in between. Participant age was roughly 18 to 95 years, and participants resided in around 24 US areas. Clones were read by immunoSEQ multiplex PCR, and TCRdb kept only the in-frame ones, dropping some. The data contain about 380,000 clones, 70% to 90% of them seen just once; the ten biggest clones take up more than 0.95%. This TCR derives from a woman under 30 who had recovered from COVID-19. The V gene is TRBV28, the J gene TRBJ1-5, with D possibly TRBD1 on 5 matching bases. Material: PBMCs or T cells enriched from blood (not recorded which). CDR3 bases: TGTGCCAGCAGTCCTCCGGGACTTTATCAGCCCCAGCATTTT. Translation gives CASSPPGLYQPQHF.